Ten or more counts support the clone carrying this T cell receptor beta chain. As yet, its antigen is unknown. At one end the junction does not follow the germline gene, possibly because of a read error. This record comes from a study of T-cell reconstitution after alpha-beta-depleted transplantation in children. Notes on the study in general: Recipient T cells and thymic progenitors that survived gave rise to the high TCRbeta diversity observed at day 60 in some patients. At around two months after transplant, the alpha-beta T cells were reportedly derived from several hundred expanded clones that came from non-depleted graft cells. From newly produced T cells came most of the T-cell counts and diversity one year after transplant.

For TCRbeta, the library was prepared with unique molecular identifiers. TCRdb reprocessed the PCR reads via MiXCR and lists one record per CDR3 protein. The sample gives 600,000 to 700,000 distinct CDR3 sequences, about 12% of which show up once; 0.75% to 0.85% is in the top ten. The TCR originated in a girl aged 2 to 10 with congenital amegakaryocytic thrombocytopenia, due to receive a stem cell transplant. The sample was PBMCs, taken before TCRalphabeta/CD19-depleted stem cell transplant.

The CDR3 DNA follows: TGTGCCAGCAGCTTAGGATTGGGTTACGAGCAGTACTTC. Its protein is CASSLGLGYEQYF. The chain joins TRBV5-1 to TRBJ2-7; D not resolved. The germline V gene encodes CDR1 SGHRS and CDR2 YFSETQ. CDR3 length: 13 residues.